This T cell receptor (beta chain) derives from a study of blood T cell repertoires in COVID-19. Study in general: Researchers got acute and convalescent COVID-19 samples from the United States, Italy and Spain.

CDR3 length: 16 amino acids. Looked up from germline, CDR1 is SGHRS and CDR2 is YFSETQ. The V segment lost 3 bases and the J segment 4 bases; nucleotides outside the gene matches: 10. Shortly before study entry, within 2 weeks, exposed participants had met a COVID-19 case. Sequenced by immunoSEQ multiplex PCR; TCRdb stores in-frame clones only, minus some. Of about 260,000 clones in the sample, approximately 90% were seen once. This clonotype originated in a man in his fifties or sixties who had been exposed to COVID-19. Specimen: PBMCs or T cells enriched from blood (not recorded which). V and J are TRBV5-1 and TRBJ2-1; 7 nucleotides align to TRBD1. The CDR3 loop is CASSYQGQPLYNEQFF. The CDR3 DNA follows: TGCGCCAGCAGCTACCAGGGACAGCCTTTATACAATGAGCAGTTCTTC.